This T cell receptor (beta chain) derives from a study of cytomegalovirus exposure and HLA in healthy donors. The CDR3 consists of 15 residues. Trimming at V came to 5 bases and at J to 3 bases, leaving 10 bases not matched to a gene. From germline, CDR1 is SGHTA and CDR2 FQGTGA. Amplification used 60 Vbeta primers and 13 Jbeta primers. Assay used: immunoSEQ multiplex PCR; TCRdb lists only in-frame clones, some missing. The sample has around 120,000 clones; approximately 80% are singletons. This chain links TRBV7-3 with TRBJ2-7; 7 nucleotides line up with TRBD1. The sequence was obtained from a man aged 45 to 65 in good health and CMV-seronegative. Sequencing was performed on PBMCs. The CDR3 spells CASSPQGQPFYEQYF. The CDR3 coding sequence is TGTGCCAGCAGCCCTCAGGGACAGCCCTTCTACGAGCAGTACTTC.